Listed here are 16 T cell receptor beta chains from one sample, sequenced in a study of blood T cell repertoires in COVID-19. Using immunoSEQ multiplex PCR, the repertoire was profiled, and TCRdb retains in-frame clones only, with some absent. The sample comprises 110,000 to 150,000 clones, around 81% of which are singletons, and roughly 6.4% rests with the top ten. The material sequenced was PBMCs or T cells enriched from blood (not recorded which). The receptors come from a woman aged 40-49 years who had recovered from COVID-19.

The genes are TRBV27 and TRBJ1-2; D is perhaps TRBD1 (6 bases). CDR1 is MNHEY and CDR2 is SMNVEV in the germline V gene (reference sequence). This CDR3 has 14 amino acids. Trimming stripped 0 bases from V and 7 bases from J, with 12 bases between. Written as DNA, the CDR3 is TGTGCCAGCAGTTTATCCGGGGGCGGGAGTGGCTACACCTTC. Its protein product is CASSLSGGGSGYTF.

This clone was observed once. This chain connects TRBV5-4 to TRBJ2-6; tentative D call: TRBD1 (6 bases). The CDR3 contains 16 residues. V lost 3 bases to trimming and J lost 2 bases, with 12 bases between them. Germline V gene sequence: CDR1 SGHNT, CDR2 YYREEE (reference sequence). The CDR3 DNA reads as TGTGCCAGCAGCTCCCCACAGGGTGCTGGGGCCAACGTCCTGACTTTC. Protein product: CASSSPQGAGANVLTF.

V and J are TRBV2 and TRBJ1-1; TRBD1 is a possible D gene (6 bases). V dropped 8 bases and J dropped 4 bases, with 14 bases sitting between them. Germline loops: CDR1 SNHLY, CDR2 FYNNEI. This CDR3 comprises 13 residues. CDR3 nucleotide sequence: TGTGCCAGCCGAGTGGACAGATCCACTGAAGCTTTCTTT. Translated: CASRVDRSTEAFF. The full variable domain, with the rest looked up from reference TRBV2 and TRBJ1-1, is EPEVTQTPSHQVTQMGQEVILRCVPISNHLYFYWYRQILGQKVEFLVSFYNNEISEKSEIFDDQFSVERPDGSNFTLKIRSTKLEDSAMYFCASRVDRSTEAFFGQGTRLTVV.

V usage is TRBV29-1 and J usage is TRBJ1-3; no definite D call. Trimming cost V 7 bases and J 0 bases, with 10 bases left between them. The CDR3 has 13 residues. The V gene's germline CDR1 is SQVTM and CDR2 ANQGSEA. CDR3 loop: CSATHDSGNTIYF. DNA for the CDR3: TGCAGCGCTACACACGACTCTGGAAACACCATATATTTT.

This clone has a handful of counts. The V gene is TRBV4-1, the J gene TRBJ1-1; 7 nucleotides line up with TRBD1. Germline assignment: CDR1 MGHRA and CDR2 YSYEKL. J lost 1 base, V lost 9 bases, and 2 bases had no gene match. The CDR3 loop spans 12 amino acids. In DNA form, the CDR3 reads TGCGCCAGTCGGGACAGGAACACTGAAGCTTTCTTT. Protein: CASRDRNTEAFF.

This clone was seen many times. V is TRBV5-1 and J is TRBJ1-1; a weak D match, TRBD1 (5 bases). The CDR3 totals 14 residues. V was shortened by 0 bases and J by 4 bases, with 10 bases between the two germline ends. The germline CDR1 and CDR2 sequences are SGHRS and YFSETQ. This CDR3 reads CASSLVGGSTEAFF. CDR3 DNA: TGCGCCAGCAGCTTGGTCGGGGGGAGCACTGAAGCTTTCTTT.

The chain uses TRBV5-4 and TRBJ1-2; D unresolved. The germline V gene encodes CDR1 SGHNT and CDR2 YYREEE (reference sequence). V was shortened by 0 bases and J by 0 bases, with 9 bases between the two germline ends. This CDR3 is 15 amino acids long. CDR3: CASSLGGRTNYGYTF. In DNA, the CDR3 is TGTGCCAGCAGCTTGGGCGGGAGAACTAACTATGGCTACACCTTC.

The chain employs TRBV6-5 and TRBJ1-1; D not certain. The length of the CDR3 is 13 residues. In germline, CDR1 is MNHEY, CDR2 SVGAGI. Trimming removed 0 bases from V and 7 bases from J, with 9 bases in between. CDR3 coding DNA: TGTGCCAGCAGTTACTCCGGTAGTATTGAAGCTTTCTTT. Amino acids: CASSYSGSIEAFF.

The CDR3 region has the DNA TGTGCCAGCACCTCCGGGACAGGAGGTGAAAAACTGTTTTTT. Translation: CASTSGTGGEKLFF. The chain combines TRBV9 with TRBJ1-4, with 8 bases aligning to TRBD1. CDR3 length: 14 amino acids. The V gene end was trimmed by 6 bases and the J gene end by 7 bases; junction bases not matched to a gene: 8. Germline CDR1 is SGDLS and CDR2 is YYNGEE.

V usage is TRBV5-1 and J usage is TRBJ2-7, with TRBD2 as a possible D gene (6 bases). With 2 bases removed from V and 5 bases from J, the gap between germline ends came to 14 bases. This CDR3 comprises 14 residues. Germline loops: CDR1 SGHRS, CDR2 YFSETQ. CDR3 region: CASSFRETKNEQYF. The CDR3 region has the DNA TGCGCCAGCAGCTTTCGGGAGACGAAGAACGAGCAGTACTTC. The full variable domain, rest sourced from reference TRBV5-1 and TRBJ2-7, is KAGVTQTPRYLIKTRGQQVTLSCSPISGHRSVSWYQQTPGQGLQFLFEYFSETQRNKGNFPGRFSGRQFSNSRSEMNVSTLELGDSALYLCASSFRETKNEQYFGPGTRLTVT.

This rearrangement joins TRBV19 to TRBJ1-5, with 9 nucleotides matching TRBD1. In germline, CDR1 is LNHDA, CDR2 SQIVND (reference sequence). Trimming at V came to 4 bases and at J to 4 bases, leaving 11 bases not matched to a gene. This CDR3 has 17 amino acids. CDR3 sequence: CASSTRTGVEDNQPQHF. In DNA form, the CDR3 reads TGTGCCAGTAGTACCCGGACAGGGGTTGAGGATAATCAGCCCCAGCATTTT.

V usage is TRBV5-4 and J usage is TRBJ2-5, with 7 nucleotides matching TRBD1. The CDR3 is made up of 16 amino acids. Germline CDR1 SGHNT, CDR2 YYREEE (reference sequence). The V segment lost 3 bases and the J segment 4 bases; nucleotides outside the gene matches: 12. The CDR3 here is CASSWGRQGVVETQYF. The CDR3, as DNA: TGTGCCAGCAGCTGGGGGCGGCAGGGGGTGGTAGAGACCCAGTACTTC.

The chain carries TRBV29-1 and TRBJ2-2, with D unresolved. This CDR3 is built from 13 residues. CDR1 and CDR2 (germline): SQVTM, ANQGSEA. V lost 3 bases and J 4 bases, leaving 9 bases between the germline ends. CDR3 in DNA: TGCAGCGTTGATAGTAAAGTCACCGGGGAGCTGTTTTTT. It is translated as CSVDSKVTGELFF.

The CDR3 protein is CASSSQGVPSYNEQFF. CDR3 bases: TGTGCCAGCAGCTCCCAGGGGGTCCCCTCCTACAATGAGCAGTTCTTC. The chain recombines TRBV11-2 with TRBJ2-1, with 7 bases matching TRBD1. CDR1 and CDR2 from the germline V gene are SGHAT and FQNNGV. The CDR3 loop spans 16 amino acids. The V gene end was trimmed by 4 bases and the J gene end by 0 bases; junction bases not matched to a gene: 6.

V and J are TRBV2 and TRBJ2-3, with TRBD2 matching 7 bases. The J segment lost 0 bases and the V segment lost 7 bases, leaving 7 bases of the junction unmatched. The germline V gene has CDR1 SNHLY and CDR2 FYNNEI. This CDR3 is 15 amino acids long. Here the CDR3 DNA reads TGTGCCAGCATTAGGGCGGGGGTCAGCACAGATACGCAGTATTTT. Translated, it gives CASIRAGVSTDTQYF.

This clone was recorded only once. This chain connects TRBV4-1 to TRBJ1-2; D is unclear. V lost 0 bases to trimming and J lost 6 bases, with 11 bases between them. Germline-derived CDR1 and CDR2 are MGHRA and YSYEKL. There are 14 residues in the CDR3. CDR3 nucleotide sequence: TGCGCCAGCAGCCAAGACGCGACACGCGATGGCTACACCTTC. The encoded protein is CASSQDATRDGYTF.